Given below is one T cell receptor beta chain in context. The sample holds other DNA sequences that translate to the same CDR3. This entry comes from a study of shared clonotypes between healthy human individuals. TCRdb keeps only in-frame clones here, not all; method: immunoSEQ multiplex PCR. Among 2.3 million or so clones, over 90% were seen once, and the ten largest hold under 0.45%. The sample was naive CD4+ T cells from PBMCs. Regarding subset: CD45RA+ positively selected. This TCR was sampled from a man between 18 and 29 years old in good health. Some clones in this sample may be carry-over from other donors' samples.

The CDR3 spells CSAGSGANVLTF. The CDR3 region has the DNA TGCAGCGCCGGCTCTGGGGCCAACGTCCTGACTTTC. The V gene is TRBV29-1, the J gene TRBJ2-6; no firm D call. Deletions cut 7 bases from V and 0 bases from J, with 4 bases between. The CDR3 contains 12 residues. CDR1 and CDR2 from the germline V gene are SQVTM and ANQGSEA.